The rows below give T cell receptor beta chains drawn from one sample of a study of blood T cells in healthy people across ages. TCRdb reanalysed the 5' RACE reads using MiXCR and keeps one entry per CDR3 protein. The sample has about a million distinct CDR3 sequences; roughly two fifths are singletons. The source material was blood. The receptors here all came from a man aged 18 to 30 in good health. The CDR3 runs from the conserved cysteine through the conserved F or W.

CDR3: CSARDQEVLETQYF
V: TRBV20-1
length: 14
J: .

CDR3: CASSVGGSRHEQYF
V: TRBV12-3/TRBV12-4
length: 14
J: TRBJ2-7

CDR3: CASSAAGGRAEAFF
V: TRBV25-1
length: 14
J: TRBJ1-1

CDR3: CSVERGGQVWNEQFF
V: TRBV29-1
length: 15
J: TRBJ2-1

CDR3: CASSPANGQGEQYF
V: TRBV6-5
length: 14
J: TRBJ2-7

CDR3: CASSLTGSRYSTDTQYF
V: TRBV7-3
length: 17
J: TRBJ2-3

CDR3: CASRIQGSSYNEQFF
V: TRBV27
length: 15
J: TRBJ2-1

CDR3: CASSQERGAKNIQYF
V: TRBV4-1
length: 15
J: TRBJ2-4

CDR3: CASSQDFGVEGKTQYF
V: TRBV4-3
length: 16
J: .

CDR3: CASRIDGSNQPQHF
V: TRBV2
length: 14
J: TRBJ1-5

CDR3: CASSLLTGQDTQYF
V: TRBV28
length: 14
J: TRBJ2-3

CDR3: CASSEGSLGGDTQYF
V: TRBV2
length: 15
J: TRBJ2-3

CDR3: CASSVATSGTNYGYTF
V: TRBV9
length: 16
J: TRBJ1-2

CDR3: CATSGGDEQYF
V: TRBV24-1
length: 11
J: TRBJ2-5

CDR3: CSARDRRDSLMGGYGYTF
V: TRBV20-1
length: 18
J: TRBJ1-2

CDR3: CASSLESQSYNEQFF
V: TRBV7-2
length: 15
J: TRBJ2-1

CDR3: CASSFSGNLGTPKETQYF
V: TRBV12-3/TRBV12-4
length: 18
J: TRBJ2-5

CDR3: CASTNGVWETQYF
V: TRBV2
length: 13
J: .

CDR3: CASSQSKLGGKLFF
V: TRBV12-3/TRBV12-4
length: 14
J: TRBJ1-4

CDR3: CASSFQYTGELFF
V: TRBV12-3/TRBV12-4
length: 13
J: TRBJ2-2

CDR3: CASSRDLNSPLHF
V: TRBV7-3
length: 13
J: TRBJ1-6

CDR3: CASSPQDRGRSGELFF
V: TRBV12-3/TRBV12-4
length: 16
J: TRBJ2-2

CDR3: CASSLGGRQGAGYGYTF
V: TRBV28
length: 17
J: TRBJ1-2

CDR3: CASSLGGSSAQHF
V: TRBV12-3/TRBV12-4
length: 13
J: TRBJ1-5

CDR3: CASSAGVREKLFF
V: TRBV7-9
length: 13
J: TRBJ1-4

CDR3: CASSYLFRETQYF
V: TRBV6-2/TRBV6-3
length: 13
J: TRBJ2-5

CDR3: CASSDRQGGKNGYTF
V: TRBV6-4
length: 15
J: TRBJ1-2

CDR3: CASSFGRGRGYTF
V: TRBV27
length: 13
J: TRBJ1-2

CDR3: CASIRGGTGSTGANVLTF
V: TRBV19
length: 18
J: TRBJ2-6

CDR3: CASSSPGQTYGYTF
V: TRBV12-3/TRBV12-4
length: 14
J: TRBJ1-2

CDR3: CASSSLGLYQETQYF
V: TRBV12-3/TRBV12-4
length: 15
J: TRBJ2-5

CDR3: CASSAAVNEKLFF
V: TRBV9
length: 13
J: TRBJ1-4

CDR3: CASANRGLNEKLFF
V: TRBV28
length: 14
J: TRBJ1-4

CDR3: CASSLDRDRVTEAFF
V: TRBV12-3/TRBV12-4
length: 15
J: TRBJ1-1

CDR3: CSAPGQGSDTQYF
V: TRBV20-1
length: 13
J: TRBJ2-3

CDR3: CASSLTFRQGFSNQPQHF
V: TRBV5-1
length: 18
J: TRBJ1-5

CDR3: CSATAGGPNEQYF
V: TRBV20-1
length: 13
J: TRBJ2-7

CDR3: CASSWNGQGSNEQFF
V: TRBV5-1
length: 15
J: TRBJ2-1

CDR3: CASSPGTSGTLGGKNIQYF
V: TRBV4-2
length: 19
J: TRBJ2-4

CDR3: CASSLSASSGPYNEQFF
V: TRBV5-1
length: 17
J: TRBJ2-1

CDR3: CASTRSPEGIGEAFF
V: TRBV12-3/TRBV12-4
length: 15
J: TRBJ1-1

CDR3: CSARGVNTEAFF
V: TRBV20-1
length: 12
J: TRBJ1-1

CDR3: CAIRDTGWPDNSPLHF
V: TRBV10-3
length: 16
J: TRBJ1-6